One sample yielded the 3 T cell receptor beta chains listed below, sequenced in a study of CD8 T cells in Susac syndrome (dated by TCRdb to between 2017 and 2020). Preparation of the library involved the immunoSEQ multiplex PCR assay. RNA was extracted using the RNeasy kit, and roughly 0.5 to 1 microgram was reverse transcribed with random hexamers. Using fastp trimming at Q25 and MiXCR clonotype assembly, TCRdb reanalyzed the public sequencing data and kept in-frame beta chains. Each CDR3 protein gets just one entry, which takes the most common genes and DNA from the rows behind it. The sample contains roughly 200,000 distinct CDR3 sequences, roughly nine tenths of them found a single time. Approximately 0.09% of the sample is taken by the ten largest. Specimen: CD4+ T cells from PBMCs. These receptors were obtained from a human donor with Susac syndrome.

The CDR3 nucleotides read TGTGCCAGCAGCCAAGATATTGTAAGGGGTGCACCCATGATGGGTGGCTACACCTTC. Residues: CASSQDIVRGAPMMGGYTF. The chain uses TRBV4-2 and TRBJ1-2, with D possibly matching TRBD1 (5 bases). Germline CDR1 is LGHNA and CDR2 is YNFKEQ. Trimming shortened V by 0 bases and J by 7 bases, and 27 bases separated the two germline ends. This CDR3 region has 19 residues.

V and J are TRBV19 and TRBJ1-2; D remains unclear. From germline, CDR1 is LNHDA and CDR2 SQIVND (reference sequence). The ends were cut back, 5 bases at V and 3 bases at J, with 13 bases in the middle. The CDR3 is 14 amino acids. Here the CDR3 reads CASSPNGKDYGYTF. CDR3 nucleotides: TGTGCCAGTAGTCCAAACGGAAAGGACTATGGCTACACCTTC.

The J gene is TRBJ2-1, the V gene TRBV2; 9 bases line up with TRBD1. The CDR3 length is 14 residues. From germline, CDR1 is SNHLY and CDR2 FYNNEI. V shed 9 bases and J 3 bases; nucleotides not matched to a gene: 6. CDR3 nucleotides: TGTGCCAGTGGGACAGGGAGACTCTACAATGAGCAGTTCTTC. Amino acid sequence: CASGTGRLYNEQFF.